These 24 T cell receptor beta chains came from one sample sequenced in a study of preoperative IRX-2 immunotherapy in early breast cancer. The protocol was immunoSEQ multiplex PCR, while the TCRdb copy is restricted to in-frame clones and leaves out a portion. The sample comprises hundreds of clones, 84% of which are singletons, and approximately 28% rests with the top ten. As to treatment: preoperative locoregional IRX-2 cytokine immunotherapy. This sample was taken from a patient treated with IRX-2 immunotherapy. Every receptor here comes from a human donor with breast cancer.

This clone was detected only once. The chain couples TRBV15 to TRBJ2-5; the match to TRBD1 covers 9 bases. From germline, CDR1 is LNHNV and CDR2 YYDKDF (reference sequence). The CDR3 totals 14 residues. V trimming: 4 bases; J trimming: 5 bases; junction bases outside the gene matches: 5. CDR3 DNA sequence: TGTGCCACCAGCAAAAACAGGGGGCAGGAGACCCAGTACTTC. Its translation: CATSKNRGQETQYF.

This CDR3 reads CASSGLPGTVGNTIYF. Here the CDR3 DNA reads TGTGCCAGCAGTGGCCTGCCCGGGACGGTTGGAAACACCATATATTTT. This sequence joins TRBV6-8 and TRBJ1-3; weak D call: TRBD1 (5 bases). Germline assignment: CDR1 MNHGY and CDR2 SAAAGT. Trimming left V 5 bases short and J 3 bases short, with 17 bases between. CDR3 length equals 16 residues.

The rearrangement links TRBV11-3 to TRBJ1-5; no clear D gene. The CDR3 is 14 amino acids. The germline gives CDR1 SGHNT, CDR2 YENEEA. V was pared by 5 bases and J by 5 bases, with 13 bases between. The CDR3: CASSTSPIDQPQHF. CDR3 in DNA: TGTGCCAGCAGCACTAGTCCGATCGATCAGCCCCAGCATTTT.

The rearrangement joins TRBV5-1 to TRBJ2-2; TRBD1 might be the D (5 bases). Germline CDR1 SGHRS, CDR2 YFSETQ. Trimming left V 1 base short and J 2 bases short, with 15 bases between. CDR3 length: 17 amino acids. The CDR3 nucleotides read TGCGCCAGCAGCTTGCGCGTAGTAGGGGTTAACACCGGGGAGCTGTTTTTT. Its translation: CASSLRVVGVNTGELFF.

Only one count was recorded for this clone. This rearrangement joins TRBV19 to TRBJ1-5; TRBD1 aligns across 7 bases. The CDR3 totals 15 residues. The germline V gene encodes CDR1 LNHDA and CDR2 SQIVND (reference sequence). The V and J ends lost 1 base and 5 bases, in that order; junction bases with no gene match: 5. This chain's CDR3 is CASSIGTGFYQPQHF. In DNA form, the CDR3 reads TGTGCCAGTAGTATAGGGACAGGTTTCTATCAGCCCCAGCATTTT. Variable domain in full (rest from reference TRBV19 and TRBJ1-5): DGGITQSPKYLFRKEGQNVTLSCEQNLNHDAMYWYRQDPGQGLRLIYYSQIVNDFQKGDIAEGYSVSREKKESFPLTVTSAQKNPTAFYLCASSIGTGFYQPQHFGDGTRLSIL.

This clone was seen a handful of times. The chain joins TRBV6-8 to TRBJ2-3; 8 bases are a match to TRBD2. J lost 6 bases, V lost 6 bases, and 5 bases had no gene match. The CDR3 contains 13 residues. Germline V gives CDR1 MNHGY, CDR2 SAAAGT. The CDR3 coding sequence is TGTGCCAGCAGGGGACTAGTGTCGGATACGCAGTATTTT. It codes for CASRGLVSDTQYF.

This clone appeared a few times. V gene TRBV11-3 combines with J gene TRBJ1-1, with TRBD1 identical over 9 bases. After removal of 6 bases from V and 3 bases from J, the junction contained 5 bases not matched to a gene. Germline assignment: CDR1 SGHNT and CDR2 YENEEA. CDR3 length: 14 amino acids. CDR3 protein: CASSYRTGDTEAFF. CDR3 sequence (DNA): TGTGCCAGCAGTTATCGGACAGGGGACACTGAAGCTTTCTTT.

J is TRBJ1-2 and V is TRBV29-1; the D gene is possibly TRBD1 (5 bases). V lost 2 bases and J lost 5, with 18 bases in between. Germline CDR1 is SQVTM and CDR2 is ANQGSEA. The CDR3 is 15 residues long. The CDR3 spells CSVEKGRGSGYGYTF. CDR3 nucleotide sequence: TGCAGCGTTGAAAAGGGTAGGGGAAGTGGGTATGGCTACACCTTC.

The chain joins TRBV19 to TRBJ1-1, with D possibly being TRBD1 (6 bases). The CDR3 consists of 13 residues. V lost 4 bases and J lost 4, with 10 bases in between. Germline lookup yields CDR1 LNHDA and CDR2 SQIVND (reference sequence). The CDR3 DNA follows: TGTGCCAGTAGTAGGGGGCAGGGCACTGAAGCTTTCTTT. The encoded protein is CASSRGQGTEAFF.

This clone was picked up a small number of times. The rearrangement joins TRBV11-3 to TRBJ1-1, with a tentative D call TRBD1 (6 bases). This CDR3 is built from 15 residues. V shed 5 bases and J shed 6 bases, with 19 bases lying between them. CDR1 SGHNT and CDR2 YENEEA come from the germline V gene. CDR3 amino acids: CASSLLVVGGAEAFF. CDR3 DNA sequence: TGTGCCAGCAGCCTCCTCGTCGTGGGGGGCGCTGAAGCTTTCTTT.

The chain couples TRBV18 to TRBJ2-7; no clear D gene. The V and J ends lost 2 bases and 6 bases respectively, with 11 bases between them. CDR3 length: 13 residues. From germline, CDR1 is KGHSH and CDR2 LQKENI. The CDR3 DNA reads TGTGCCAGCTCACCAAGGCAGCCGCGCGAGCAGTACTTC. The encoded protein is CASSPRQPREQYF.

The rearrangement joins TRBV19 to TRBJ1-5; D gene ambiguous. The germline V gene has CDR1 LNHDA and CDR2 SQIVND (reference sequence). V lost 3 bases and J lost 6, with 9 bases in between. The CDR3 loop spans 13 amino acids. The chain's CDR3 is CASSMGGLQPQHF. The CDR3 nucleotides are TGTGCCAGTAGTATGGGTGGGCTTCAGCCCCAGCATTTT.

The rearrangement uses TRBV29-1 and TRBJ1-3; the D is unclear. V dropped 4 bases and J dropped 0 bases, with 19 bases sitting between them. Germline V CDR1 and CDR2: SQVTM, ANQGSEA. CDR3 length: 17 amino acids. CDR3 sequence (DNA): TGCAGCGTTGTGGAAGGGTCGGAGTTTTCCTCTGGAAACACCATATATTTT. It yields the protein CSVVEGSEFSSGNTIYF.

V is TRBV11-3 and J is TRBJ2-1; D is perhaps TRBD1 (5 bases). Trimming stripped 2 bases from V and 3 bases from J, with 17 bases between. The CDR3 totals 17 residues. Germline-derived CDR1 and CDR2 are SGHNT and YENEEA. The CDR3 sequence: CASSLRHRQGYYNEQFF. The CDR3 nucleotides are TGTGCCAGCAGCTTACGACACCGGCAGGGATACTACAATGAGCAGTTCTTC.

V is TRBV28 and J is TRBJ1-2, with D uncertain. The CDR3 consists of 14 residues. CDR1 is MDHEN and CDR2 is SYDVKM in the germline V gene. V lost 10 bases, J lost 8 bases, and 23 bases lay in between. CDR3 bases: TGTGCCACCCGTTTCTCCGCCTCGCGCTACGGCTACACCTTC. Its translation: CATRFSASRYGYTF.

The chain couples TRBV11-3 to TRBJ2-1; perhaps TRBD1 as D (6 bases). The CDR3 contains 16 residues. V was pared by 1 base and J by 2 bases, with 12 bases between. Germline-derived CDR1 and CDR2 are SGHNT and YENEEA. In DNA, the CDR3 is TGTGCCAGCAGCTTAGTTGCGGCAGGGGCCTACAATGAGCAGTTCTTC. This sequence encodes CASSLVAAGAYNEQFF.

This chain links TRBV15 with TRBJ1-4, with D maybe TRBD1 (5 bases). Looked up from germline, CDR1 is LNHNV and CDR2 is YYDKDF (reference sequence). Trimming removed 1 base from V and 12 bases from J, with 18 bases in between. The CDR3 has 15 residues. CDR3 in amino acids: CATSRGSISGGELFF. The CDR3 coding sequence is TGTGCCACCAGCAGAGGCTCAATTAGTGGAGGGGAACTGTTTTTT.

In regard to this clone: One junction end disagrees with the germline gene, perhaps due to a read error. The CDR3: CASTTGQGMKTEAFF. CDR3 DNA sequence: TGTGCCAGCACCACCGGGCAGGGAATGAAGACTGAAGCTTTCTTT. V usage is TRBV12-5 and J usage is TRBJ1-1; tentatively, D is TRBD1 (5 bases). The CDR3 runs to 15 residues. Germline CDR1 reads LGHNT; CDR2 reads FRNRAP.

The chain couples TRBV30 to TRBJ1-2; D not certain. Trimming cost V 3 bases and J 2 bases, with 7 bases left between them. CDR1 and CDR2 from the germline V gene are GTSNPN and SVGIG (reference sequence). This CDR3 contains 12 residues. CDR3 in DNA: TGTGCCTGGAGAACCGGGAACTATGGCTACACCTTC. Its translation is CAWRTGNYGYTF.

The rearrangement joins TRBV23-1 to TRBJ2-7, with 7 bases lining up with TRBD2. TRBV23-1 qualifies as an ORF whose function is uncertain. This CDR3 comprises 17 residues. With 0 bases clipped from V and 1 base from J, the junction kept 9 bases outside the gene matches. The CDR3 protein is CASSQSIGREPSYEQYF. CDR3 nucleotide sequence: TGCGCCAGCAGTCAATCGATAGGGCGGGAGCCGTCCTACGAGCAGTACTTC.

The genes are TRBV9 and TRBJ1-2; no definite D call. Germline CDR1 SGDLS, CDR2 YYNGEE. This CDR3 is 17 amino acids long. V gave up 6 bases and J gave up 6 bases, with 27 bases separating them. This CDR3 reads CASTLGITHTRLHGYTF. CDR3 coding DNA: TGTGCCAGCACGCTCGGGATCACCCATACAAGACTTCATGGCTACACCTTC.

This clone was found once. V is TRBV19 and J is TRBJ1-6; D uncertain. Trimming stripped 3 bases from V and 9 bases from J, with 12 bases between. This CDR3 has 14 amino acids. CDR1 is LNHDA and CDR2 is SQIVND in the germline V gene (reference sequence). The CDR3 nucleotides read TGTGCCAGTAGTATGTTGGAGTCAGGTTCACCCCTCCACTTT. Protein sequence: CASSMLESGSPLHF.

Here the CDR3 DNA reads TGTGCCAGTAGCCAAACAGGGTTCAGTTACAATGAGCAGTTCTTC. It translates to CASSQTGFSYNEQFF. This chain connects TRBV19 to TRBJ2-1, with D tentatively TRBD1 (6 bases). This CDR3 contains 15 residues. Trimming left V 6 bases short and J 4 bases short, with 16 bases between. Germline V lookup: CDR1 LNHDA, CDR2 SQIVND (reference sequence).

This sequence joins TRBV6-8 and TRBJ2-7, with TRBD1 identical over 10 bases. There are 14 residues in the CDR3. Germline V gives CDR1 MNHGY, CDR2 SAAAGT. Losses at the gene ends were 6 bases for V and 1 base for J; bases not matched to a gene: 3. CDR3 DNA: TGTGCCAGCAGGCCGGGACAGGGGTCCTACGAGCAGTACTTC. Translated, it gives CASRPGQGSYEQYF.